One and the same sample provided the 4 T cell receptor beta chains below, sequenced in a study of control samples from healthy donors and cancer patients. The repertoire was sequenced with immunoSEQ multiplex PCR; TCRdb's copy has only in-frame clones and lacks some. The table records more than 150,000 clones, more than 85% of them present only once. Input material: blood. The receptors were sampled from a woman aged 25 to 45 in good health.

In its sample, this clone was seen once. Lacking the conserved final phenylalanine or tryptophan, this CDR3 likely reflects a read error. The limits of the CDR3 on the DNA are not certain, so only TCRdb's listed CDR3 is given. The chain combines TRBV30 with TRBJ2-7; no DNA check was done on the table's D call, TRBD2. The germline CDR1 and CDR2 sequences are GTSNPN and SVGIG (reference sequence). Counting both end residues, the CDR3 totals 11 amino acids. CDR3 region: CAWSVGRAGTC.

The chain is built from TRBV28 and TRBJ2-7; 10 nucleotides line up with TRBD2. The V gene end was trimmed by 1 base and the J gene end by 2 bases; junction bases not matched to a gene: 5. The germline V gene encodes CDR1 MDHEN and CDR2 SYDVKM. This CDR3 is 16 amino acids long. As DNA, the CDR3 is TGTGCCAGCAGTTTATATCCTAGCGGGAGTCCCTACGAGCAGTACTTC. This codes for CASSLYPSGSPYEQYF.

V and J are TRBV2 and TRBJ2-5; TRBD2 matches at 7 bases. The CDR3 totals 17 residues. Germline assignment: CDR1 SNHLY and CDR2 FYNNEI. The V gene end was trimmed by 6 bases and the J gene end by 5 bases; junction bases not matched to a gene: 18. CDR3 sequence: CASSAQVPREWGETQYF. CDR3 nucleotides: TGTGCCAGCAGCGCCCAAGTTCCGCGGGAGTGGGGGGAGACCCAGTACTTC.

This chain uses TRBV5-5 with TRBJ2-1; the match to TRBD2 covers 8 bases. From germline, CDR1 is SGHKS and CDR2 YYEKEE (reference sequence). V lost 1 base, J lost 4 bases, and 13 bases stayed unmatched. The CDR3 spans 18 residues. DNA of the CDR3: TGTGCCAGCAGCTTGAGACGCTTGAGCGGGAGTGGGTACAATGAGCAGTTCTTC. The encoded protein is CASSLRRLSGSGYNEQFF.